This TCR beta chain is drawn from a study of shared clonotypes between healthy human individuals (dated by TCRdb to 2020 to 2021). About the full investigation: The cohort included three men and a couple of women between 18 and 49 years of age. Per donor, three plates each were used for CD4 naive and CD4 memory, two for CD8 naive, and one for CD8 memory. To estimate repertoire size and how much clonotype sharing occurs between individuals, the study deeply sequenced the blood TCR repertoires of several healthy adults. To increase sequencing depth and limit assay-specific biases, TCR repertoire library preparation and sequencing were carried out by different laboratories using diverse techniques. Between about 0.85 and 9.5 billion PBMCs per donor were obtained by leukapheresis.

General study outcomes and caveats: Because the study included a small number of donors, the genetic and exposure-history diversity represented was limited. Across a few donors, around 5% of naive CD4, approximately 3.6% of naive CD8, roughly 2.2% of memory CD4, and approximately 0.4% of memory CD8 clonotypes were shared. Even with the large sequencing depth, rarefaction of the sorted-subset datasets indicated that sequencing was incomplete. Pairwise subsampling led to the expectation that sequencing depth would affect the degree of clonotype sharing among donors. Higher generation probabilities were observed for clonotypes shared by all four sorted-subset donors than for non-shared clonotypes. Sampling was restricted to blood, and TCR repertoires in tissues likely differ from the TCR repertoires found in blood. Larger estimated clonotype richness was generally found for naive subsets than for memory subsets.

For the CD8 naive samples, CD45RO-negative cells were positively selected for CCR7, yielding a CD45RA+CCR7+ population from which TemRA cells were excluded. Donors were healthy HIV-negative adults with no recently reported acute infections or vaccinations. All donors were Caucasian adults living in Nashville, Tennessee, USA. After blood collection by leukapheresis, PBMCs were isolated using Ficoll-Histopaque density gradient centrifugation and then cryopreserved in the vapor phase of liquid nitrogen. Analytical flow cytometry was used to check the purity and quantity of each magnetically sorted T cell population. Genomic DNA was isolated from each sorted fraction and quantified by UV absorbance on a Nanodrop 2000c. Details on this clone: No cognate antigen has been identified for it. Base-call qualities are not available, and no considerably larger clone is one nucleotide away.

Trimming takes 10 bases off V and 3 bases off J; junction bases not matched to a gene: 6. The CDR3 numbers 13 residues from cysteine through phenylalanine. Of the read, only the CDR3 DNA is kept; its 39 bases are in frame from base 1. The germline V gene (reference sequence) supplies CDR1 MNHEY and CDR2 SMNVEV. TCR CDR3 regions were amplified from genomic DNA by multiplex PCR using the deep immunoSEQ assay. Extracted genomic DNA from each cell subset was spread evenly across all wells of several immunoSEQ 96-well plates, with each plate serving as a replicate. For sorted subsets, about 220 ng of genomic DNA, equivalent to about 30,000 T cell genomes, went into each replicate PCR. Purified libraries were measured with a Qubit 3.0 fluorometer, size-checked on a Bioanalyzer 2100, and measured again with the KAPA Library Quantification kit. Each immunoSEQ 96-well plate was sequenced on its own single-read 150-cycle Illumina NextSeq 550 flow cell. The source study handled its data this way. The immunoSEQ output contained only junctional sequences without quality scores, so filtering could not match that applied to full-length reads. To assign V/J genes and CDR3, sequences were annotated using PyIR, a Python wrapper for IgBLAST v1.9, with IMGT germline references. Any read was removed if the V/J assignment was weak (E-value above 1e-6), the CDR3 was missing, or the read contained stop codons, out-of-frame junctions, or ambiguous translated residues. V3J clonotypes were defined by identical inferred V gene, J gene, and CDR3 amino acid sequence. To compute the percentage overlap between repertoires, the number of shared unique clonotypes was divided by the size of the smaller repertoire. RTK rarefaction, the Chao1 estimator, and Recon v2.1 estimates of unobserved clonotypes were used to assess repertoire richness. Generation probabilities were computed with OLGA for all TCRbeta clonotypes obtained by the gDNA method from four donors. TCRdb limited this immuneACCESS table to in-frame rearrangements with V and J called. A share of clones is missing; checked studies link under half to unresolved V genes, and the rest is unexplained. The DNA gave D and trimming, while V, J and clone size come from that table. The sample profile shows some 2,000,000 clones; just under 95% of them were found once. The ten top clones hold about 1.1% of the sample.

The sequenced material came from naive CD8+ T cells sorted from blood. This specimen's cell subset or site label, per the study, means: CD45RA+CCR7+. Recombination linked TRBV27 to TRBJ1-2; 9 bases in between match TRBD1. The source of this sequence is a man between 18 and 29 years old in good health. The CDR3 in this case is CATGDRDHYGYTF. The nucleotides are TGTGCCACTGGGGACAGGGACCACTATGGCTACACCTTC.